A selection of T cell receptor beta chains follows, all from one sample in a study of T cell changes during pregnancy in multiple sclerosis. TCRdb's copy holds only in-frame clones and misses some; the assay was immunoSEQ multiplex PCR. The sample carries about 92,000 clones, around 93% recorded once. Sequenced material: peripheral blood, taken in the first trimester of pregnancy. Every receptor here comes from a female donor with multiple sclerosis, enrolled in a pregnancy study. Both conserved end residues are part of each CDR3. Each record gives: J gene, D gene, V gene, CDR3 protein. The D gene is left open where the match is weak.

TRBJ2-5 . TRBV5-4 CASSFFGGQETQYF
TRBJ1-5 . TRBV30 CAWSPRQGNQPQHF
TRBJ1-5 . TRBV5-1 CASSPGWGRGPNQPQHF
TRBJ2-3 . TRBV6-5 CASSQDFRTDTQYF
TRBJ1-1 TRBD1 TRBV14 CASTSGQGLSEAFF
TRBJ2-3 TRBD2 TRBV6-1 CASSEVAGEFTDTQYF
TRBJ2-6 TRBD1 TRBV18 CASSPTQGGIGANVLTF
TRBJ1-2 TRBD1 TRBV7-9 CASSLGDRFDGYTF
TRBJ1-6 . TRBV6-5 CASSYSRLQHNSPLHF
TRBJ2-3 . TRBV6-6 CASTNTGLTSTDTQYF
TRBJ1-5 TRBD1 TRBV27 CASSIQQGALPQHF
TRBJ1-3 . TRBV27 CASSPLGQASSGNTIYF
TRBJ2-4 . TRBV5-4 CASRGGDRVYF
TRBJ1-1 . TRBV11-3 CASSLEADTEAFF
TRBJ2-7 . TRBV11-1 CASSLQQGQAYEQYF
TRBJ1-4 TRBD1 TRBV5-1 CASSAGTVNEKLFF
TRBJ1-6 . TRBV6-5 CASSTQGSLRSPLHF
TRBJ2-7 TRBD1 TRBV10-3 CAISGQGVNNEQYF
TRBJ2-5 . TRBV7-9 CASSLILYEVETQYF
TRBJ1-3 . TRBV6-6 CASSSNRDTIYF
TRBJ1-6 . TRBV6-1 CASSEIISPLHF
TRBJ2-7 TRBD2 TRBV7-9 CASTRSGGASEQYF
TRBJ2-3 TRBD2 TRBV5-4 CASSLQRGGQTDTQYF
TRBJ2-7 . TRBV7-3 CASSPDGGPSYEQYF
TRBJ1-2 TRBD1 TRBV5-4 CASSFSGQGLDGYTF
TRBJ2-3 TRBD2 TRBV5-1 CASSLGASGGTDTQYF
TRBJ1-5 . TRBV6-1 CASSVSGNQPQHF
TRBJ2-1 TRBD2 TRBV4-1 CASSQGGGGDYNEQFF
TRBJ2-7 TRBD1 TRBV7-2 CASSNHPDRAGSYEQYF
TRBJ1-1 TRBD1 TRBV2 CASRSRGATEAFF
TRBJ2-1 . TRBV11-2 CASSLGPGDNYNEQFF
TRBJ2-7 . TRBV6-6 CASTPGHEQYF
TRBJ2-7 . TRBV6-6 CASSYSQIYEQYF
TRBJ2-3 TRBD2 TRBV6-4 CASSGTSEDTQYF
TRBJ1-1 TRBD1 TRBV10-3 CAISGQGVNTEAFF
TRBJ1-3 TRBD1 TRBV6-5 CASRPTGGLYTIYF
TRBJ1-2 TRBD1 TRBV19 CASSRRGTGERYGYTF
TRBJ1-2 . TRBV27 CASSLSGQGNGYTF
TRBJ2-7 TRBD1 TRBV19 CASSPGDSQYF